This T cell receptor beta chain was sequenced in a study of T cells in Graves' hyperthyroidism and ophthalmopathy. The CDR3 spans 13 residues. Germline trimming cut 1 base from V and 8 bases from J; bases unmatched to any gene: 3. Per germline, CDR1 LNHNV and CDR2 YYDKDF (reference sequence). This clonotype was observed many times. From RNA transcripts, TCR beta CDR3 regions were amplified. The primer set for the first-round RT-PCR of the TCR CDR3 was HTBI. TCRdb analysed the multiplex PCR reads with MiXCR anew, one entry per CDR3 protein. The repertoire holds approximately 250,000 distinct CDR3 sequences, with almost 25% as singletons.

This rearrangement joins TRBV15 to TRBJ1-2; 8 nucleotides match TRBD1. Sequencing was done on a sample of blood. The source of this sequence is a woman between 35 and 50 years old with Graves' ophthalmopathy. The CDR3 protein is CATSRASGGGYTF. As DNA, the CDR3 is TGTGCCACCAGCAGAGCTTCAGGGGGCGGCTACACCTTC.